A selection of T cell receptor beta chains follows, all from one sample in a study of OX40 agonist ivuxolimab in advanced cancers. Sequencing was performed with immunoSEQ multiplex PCR; in TCRdb, only in-frame clones are kept and a portion is missing. The sample lists 99,000 or so clones; roughly 95% were seen once. Source: CD4+ or CD8+ T cells sorted from blood, taken in a trial of the OX40 agonist ivuxolimab. These receptors were obtained from an adult with an advanced solid tumor such as melanoma, head and neck, liver or kidney cancer. The CDR3 runs from the conserved cysteine through the conserved F or W. The D gene is left open where the match is weak. Size tells how often a clone was seen (once, few, many) or the class of an expanded clone, and some rows leave it out.

few	TRBV4-1	TRBJ2-1	TRBD2	CASSQNTGTSGILLSEQFF	TGCGCCAGCAGCCAGAACACCGGGACTAGCGGGATTCTTCTCAGCGAGCAGTTCTTC
once	TRBV6-4	TRBJ1-4	.	CAPNRAGREKLFF	TGTGCTCCCAACAGGGCGGGTAGGGAAAAACTGTTTTTT
.	TRBV7-9	TRBJ2-7	.	CASSPEGSYEQYF	TGTGCCAGCAGCCCAGAGGGCAGCTACGAGCAGTACTTC
.	TRBV5-1	TRBJ2-2	TRBD1	CASSWDRVGTGELFF	TGCGCCAGCAGCTGGGACAGGGTGGGCACCGGGGAGCTGTTTTTT
.	TRBV5-6	TRBJ1-5	.	CASSTFRGGQPQHF	TGTGCCAGCAGCACCTTCAGGGGAGGGCAGCCCCAGCATTTT
once	TRBV6-5	TRBJ2-3	.	CASSLRAGTDTQYF	TGTGCCAGCAGTTTACGTGCGGGCACAGATACGCAGTATTTT
once	TRBV2	TRBJ2-1	TRBD1	CASSGTGGNNEQFF	TGTGCCAGCAGTGGGACAGGGGGAAACAATGAGCAGTTCTTC
.	TRBV10-3	TRBJ2-1	.	CAISDFPGGRDNEQFF	TGTGCCATCAGTGACTTCCCCGGGGGTAGGGACAATGAGCAGTTCTTC
.	TRBV6-1	TRBJ2-2	.	CASSEWGAGQGHTGELFF	TGTGCCAGCAGTGAATGGGGGGCCGGGCAGGGCCACACCGGGGAGCTGTTTTTT
.	TRBV7-6	TRBJ1-2	TRBD1	CASSSRTGEDYGYTF	TGTGCCAGCAGCTCCCGGACAGGGGAGGACTATGGCTACACCTTC
.	TRBV2	TRBJ2-7	TRBD2	CASSWKGLAFYEQYF	TGTGCCAGCAGTTGGAAAGGACTAGCATTCTACGAGCAGTACTTC
.	TRBV6-1	TRBJ2-1	TRBD2	CASSEGLAAYNEQFF	TGTGCCAGCAGTGAGGGACTAGCGGCATACAATGAGCAGTTCTTC
.	TRBV6-5	TRBJ2-3	.	CASRGESADTQYF	TGTGCCAGCAGGGGCGAAAGTGCAGATACGCAGTATTTT
.	TRBV5-6	TRBJ1-1	.	CASSFSSTEAFF	TGTGCCAGCAGCTTCTCCTCGACTGAAGCTTTCTTT
.	TRBV4-3	TRBJ2-2	TRBD2	CASSLTLPGREVDGELFF	TGCGCCAGCAGCCTAACCCTTCCCGGGCGGGAGGTGGACGGGGAGCTGTTTTTT
.	TRBV6-6	TRBJ2-2	.	CASSYTGTGELFF	TGTGCCAGCAGTTACACAGGGACCGGGGAGCTGTTTTTT
.	TRBV7-9	TRBJ1-2	TRBD1	CASSSQMTGNYGYTF	TGTGCCAGCAGCTCCCAAATGACAGGGAACTATGGCTACACCTTC
.	TRBV25-1	TRBJ2-1	.	CASSDFYEQFF	TGTGCCAGCAGTGATTTCTATGAGCAGTTCTTC
.	TRBV7-9	TRBJ2-7	.	CASSNRRGVSEQYF	TGTGCCAGCAGCAATCGACGTGGGGTGTCCGAGCAGTACTTC
.	TRBV19	TRBJ2-2	.	CASSQGGLGELFF	TGTGCCAGTAGTCAGGGCGGACTCGGGGAGCTGTTTTTT
.	TRBV6-5	TRBJ2-7	.	CASHSRRSGDDVQYF	TGTGCCAGTCATAGCAGGCGTTCAGGGGACGATGTGCAGTACTTC
.	TRBV7-6	TRBJ2-1	TRBD2	CASSLATSGNNEQFF	TGTGCCAGCAGCTTAGCAACTAGCGGGAACAATGAGCAGTTCTTC
.	TRBV11-2	TRBJ2-5	TRBD1	CASSPTGGQETQYF	TGTGCCAGCAGCCCTACAGGGGGTCAAGAGACCCAGTACTTC
.	TRBV5-1	TRBJ1-1	.	CASSHPEGSGTEAFF	TGCGCCAGCAGTCACCCCGAGGGGTCGGGAACTGAAGCTTTCTTT
.	TRBV4-2	TRBJ1-5	.	CASSPWSGEVANQPQHF	TGTGCCAGCAGCCCTTGGTCAGGGGAGGTAGCAAATCAGCCCCAGCATTTT
.	TRBV28	TRBJ2-7	.	CASSQGWDEQYF	TGTGCCAGCAGTCAGGGTTGGGACGAGCAGTACTTC
.	TRBV21-1	TRBJ2-7	.	CARQTSGIYEQYF	TGTGCCAGACAGACTAGCGGGATTTACGAGCAGTACTTC
.	TRBV9	TRBJ1-2	.	CASSPHKSGPVLIYGYTF	TGTGCCAGCAGCCCACATAAATCGGGACCGGTCTTGATCTATGGCTACACCTTC
.	TRBV11-2	TRBJ1-2	.	CASSFWGAEGYTF	TGTGCCAGCAGCTTTTGGGGGGCGGAAGGCTACACCTTC
.	TRBV30	TRBJ1-2	.	CAWSGQHRYSTSGHGYTF	TGTGCCTGGAGCGGCCAGCACCGCTACTCAACTTCGGGTCATGGCTACACCTTC
.	TRBV30	TRBJ2-7	TRBD2	CAWDSSGGVAEQYF	TGTGCCTGGGATTCTAGCGGGGGGGTTGCCGAGCAGTACTTC
once	TRBV4-1	TRBJ2-2	.	CASSHYTGELFF	TGCGCCAGCAGCCATTACACCGGGGAGCTGTTTTTT
.	TRBV9	TRBJ2-3	TRBD2	CASSVPTSGGDDTQYF	TGTGCCAGCAGCGTACCGACTAGCGGGGGTGACGATACGCAGTATTTT
once	TRBV21-1	TRBJ2-7	.	CASSIRDRVDEQYF	TGTGCCAGCAGCATACGGGACAGGGTCGACGAGCAGTACTTC
.	TRBV28	TRBJ2-3	TRBD2	CASSTGLAGVTDTQYF	TGTGCCAGCAGTACGGGACTAGCGGGAGTAACAGATACGCAGTATTTT
.	TRBV30	TRBJ2-7	.	CAWSPAIYEQYF	TGTGCCTGGAGTCCCGCCATCTACGAGCAGTACTTC
.	TRBV5-4	TRBJ1-1	.	CASQGDVGPRVTEAFF	TGTGCCAGCCAAGGGGATGTGGGACCGAGGGTCACTGAAGCTTTCTTT
.	TRBV5-4	TRBJ2-1	.	CASSLRASEMEQFF	TGTGCCAGCAGCTTGAGGGCTAGCGAGATGGAGCAGTTCTTC
.	TRBV30	TRBJ1-2	.	CAWSVWAGNDYGYTF	TGTGCCTGGAGTGTTTGGGCGGGGAACGATTATGGCTACACCTTC
.	TRBV5-1	TRBJ1-1	TRBD1	CASSLEAGGTTEAFF	TGCGCCAGCAGCTTGGAGGCAGGGGGCACGACTGAAGCTTTCTTT
.	TRBV11-2	TRBJ2-5	TRBD1	CASSLGQGLQETQYF	TGTGCCAGCAGCTTAGGACAGGGGCTTCAAGAGACCCAGTACTTC
.	TRBV28	TRBJ2-1	TRBD2	CASSPQRGYNEQFF	TGTGCCAGCAGTCCACAGCGGGGTTACAATGAGCAGTTCTTC
.	TRBV6-5	TRBJ2-1	.	CASSYTWAHRHEQFF	TGTGCCAGCAGTTACACTTGGGCCCACCGGCATGAGCAGTTCTTC
.	TRBV6-5	TRBJ2-7	TRBD1	CASREGQGNYEQYF	TGTGCCAGCAGAGAGGGACAGGGTAACTACGAGCAGTACTTC
.	TRBV4-3	TRBJ2-5	.	CASSLRAGEETQYF	TGCGCCAGCAGCCTAAGGGCTGGGGAAGAGACCCAGTACTTC
.	TRBV6-1	TRBJ2-2	TRBD1	CASSEIRDRGLGELFF	TGTGCCAGCAGTGAGATCCGGGACAGGGGGCTGGGGGAGCTGTTTTTT
.	TRBV9	TRBJ1-1	.	CASSVVRTAEAFF	TGTGCCAGCAGCGTAGTCCGGACCGCTGAAGCTTTCTTT
.	TRBV30	TRBJ1-5	.	CAWSVGINGNQPQHF	TGTGCCTGGAGTGTTGGAATTAACGGGAACCAGCCCCAGCATTTT
.	TRBV9	TRBJ2-7	TRBD2	CASSVGSPTGLATYEQYF	TGTGCCAGCAGCGTAGGTAGCCCGACTGGACTAGCCACCTACGAGCAGTACTTC
.	TRBV5-1	TRBJ2-7	TRBD2	CASSLVTGGGYEQYF	TGCGCCAGCAGCTTGGTCACGGGAGGGGGCTACGAGCAGTACTTC
.	TRBV5-4	TRBJ2-7	.	CASSLGGSEQYF	TGTGCCAGCAGCTTGGGAGGGAGCGAGCAGTACTTC
.	TRBV7-9	TRBJ2-1	.	CASSLDVQGPYNEQFF	TGTGCCAGCAGCTTAGATGTGCAGGGGCCCTACAATGAGCAGTTCTTC
once	TRBV4-1	TRBJ2-3	TRBD1	CASSQPIIPGQDTDTQYF	TGCGCCAGCAGCCAACCCATTATCCCGGGACAGGACACAGATACGCAGTATTTT
.	TRBV4-2	TRBJ2-7	.	CASSQDYPPRNEQYF	TGTGCCAGCAGCCAAGATTACCCTCCTAGAAACGAGCAGTACTTC